The 21 T cell receptor beta chains reported below all come from one sample, sequenced in a study of blood T cells in healthy people across ages. The use of a sample-barcoded 5' primer and a J-beta primer mix characterized a second PCR of about 7 to 12 cycles. TCRdb reprocessed the 5' RACE reads with MiXCR, giving one entry per CDR3 protein. The top ten clones hold roughly 24% of a sample with some 1,800,000 distinct CDR3 sequences, around 42% of them seen once. Sequencing was carried out using blood. These receptors were collected from a human donor in good health.

The chain couples TRBV7-2 to TRBJ2-5, with 7 positions matching TRBD1. Germline V CDR1 and CDR2: SGHTA, FQGNSA. CDR3 length: 15 residues. V was pared by 0 bases and J by 3 bases, with 4 bases of the junction left unmatched. The DNA for the CDR3 is TGTGCCAGCAGCTTAGCCGGGACAGCTAAAGAGACCCAGTACTTC. This codes for CASSLAGTAKETQYF.

V usage is TRBV7-2 and J usage is TRBJ1-4; possibly TRBD1 for D (6 bases). Between the trimmed V and J ends, which lost 3 bases and 8 bases, there was a span of 16 bases. The CDR3 has 15 amino acids. Germline V CDR1 and CDR2: SGHTA, FQGNSA. The CDR3 loop reads CASSFQGSAGEKLFF. CDR3 bases: TGTGCCAGCAGCTTCCAGGGGTCTGCGGGGGAAAAACTGTTTTTT.

J is TRBJ1-2 and V is TRBV5-1; 7 nucleotides line up with TRBD1. The CDR3 contains 15 residues. Germline loops: CDR1 SGHRS, CDR2 YFSETQ. V trimming: 3 bases; J trimming: 7 bases; junction bases outside the gene matches: 12. The CDR3 DNA reads as TGCGCCAGCAGCTCGGTTGGACAGGAATCTAGTGGCTACACCTTC. Its translation is CASSSVGQESSGYTF.

In regard to this clonotype: This could be a read error, since a much larger clone is one nucleotide away. The CDR3 loop reads CASSKRDQYTNEQYF. DNA for the CDR3: TGTGCCAGCAGCAAGAGGGACCAGTACACCAATGAGCAGTACTTC. This chain connects TRBV7-2 to TRBJ2-4; D might be TRBD1 or TRBD2, each matching 5 bases. The length of the CDR3 is 15 residues. Germline values: CDR1 SGHTA, CDR2 FQGNSA. Trimming pared 5 bases from V and 13 bases from J, leaving 24 bases between.

This clonotype was counted ten times or more. The chain carries TRBV30 and TRBJ1-1; no firm D call. This CDR3 is 13 amino acids long. The V gene's germline CDR1 is GTSNPN and CDR2 SVGIG (reference sequence). V dropped 2 bases and J dropped 3 bases, with 10 bases sitting between them. The CDR3 coding sequence is TGTGCCTGGAGTCTCCAACGTCACACTGAAGCTTTCTTT. Residues: CAWSLQRHTEAFF.

Turning to this clonotype: A read error is possible here, since a much larger clone lies one base away. The rearrangement joins TRBV7-2 to TRBJ2-7; 8 nucleotides line up with TRBD1. With 5 bases clipped from V and 4 bases from J, the junction kept 4 bases outside the gene matches. Germline V gene sequence: CDR1 SGHTA, CDR2 FQGNSA. The CDR3 has 13 amino acids. The CDR3 loop is CASSTRTGYEQYF. CDR3 DNA sequence: TGTGCCAGCAGCACCCGGACAGGGTACGAGCAGTACTTC.

This clonotype has a handful of counts. V gene TRBV20-1 combines with J gene TRBJ2-7; either TRBD1 or TRBD2 may supply D (6 bases each). The CDR3 sequence is 12 residues long. Germline CDR1 is DFQATT and CDR2 is SNEGSKA (reference sequence). V lost 6 bases and J lost 4, with 13 bases in between. This CDR3 is CSASTGRYEQYF. The CDR3 DNA follows: TGCAGTGCCTCTACAGGGAGGTACGAGCAGTACTTC.

The gene calls are TRBV11-1 and TRBJ2-1, with 8 bases fitting TRBD1. This CDR3 region has 16 residues. Unmatched junction bases numbered 8, after V lost 5 bases and J lost 2 bases. Germline values: CDR1 SGHAT, CDR2 FQDESV (reference sequence). As DNA, the CDR3 is TGTGCCAGCAGCCGAAACCGGGACAGGACCTACAATGAGCAGTTCTTC. Translated, it gives CASSRNRDRTYNEQFF.

This sequence joins TRBV7-2 and TRBJ2-5; D not resolved. Germline loops: CDR1 SGHTA, CDR2 FQGNSA. CDR3 length: 13 residues. V was pared by 4 bases and J by 2 bases, with 8 bases between. As DNA, the CDR3 is TGTGCCAGCAGCTCCGTCCCACAAGAGACCCAGTACTTC. It is translated as CASSSVPQETQYF.

In the case of this clonotype: Relative to the germline gene, one junction end is altered; a read error may explain this. The V and J genes are TRBV6-5 and TRBJ2-1; the D gene is possibly TRBD2 (5 bases). The CDR3 consists of 12 residues. CDR1 and CDR2 from the germline V gene are MNHEY and SVGAGI. CDR3 DNA: TGTGCCAGCCAAACCTCGGGGAAGACCCGGTACTTC. Its translation is CASQTSGKTRYF.

The CDR3 DNA is TGTGCCAGCAGGCCCTCGGGACAGGGGAACACTGAAGCTTTCTTT. Its translation is CASRPSGQGNTEAFF. V is TRBV6-2 or TRBV6-3 and J is TRBJ1-1, with 9 bases that match TRBD1. The CDR3 extends over 15 amino acids. Germline CDR1 MNHEY, CDR2 SVGEGT. The J segment lost 1 base and the V segment lost 6 bases, leaving 6 bases of the junction unmatched.

The chain uses TRBV29-1 and TRBJ1-4, with D maybe TRBD1 (5 bases). This CDR3 contains 14 residues. The ends were cut back, 3 bases at V and 7 bases at J, with 15 bases in the middle. Germline CDR1 is SQVTM and CDR2 is ANQGSEA. CDR3 in amino acids: CSVDEAGTGEKLFF. The CDR3 bases are TGCAGCGTTGATGAGGCCGGGACGGGTGAAAAACTGTTTTTT.

This clonotype came up a few times. The rearrangement joins TRBV12-5 to TRBJ2-1; D perhaps matches TRBD1 (5 bases). Germline CDR1 LGHNT, CDR2 FRNRAP. The CDR3 has 11 amino acids. Trimming took off 8 bases at V and 9 bases at J, with 11 bases between the two ends. The CDR3 loop is CASPIRGEQFF. DNA of the CDR3: TGTGCTAGTCCGATTAGGGGTGAGCAGTTCTTC.

The table lists this clonotype with a few counts. The chain employs TRBV9 and TRBJ2-7, with 8 bases fitting TRBD1. This CDR3 comprises 12 residues. With 3 bases clipped from V and 7 bases from J, the junction kept 3 bases outside the gene matches. From germline, CDR1 is SGDLS and CDR2 YYNGEE. The CDR3 DNA reads TGTGCCAGCAGCGGGACAGGGCGTGAGCAGTACTTC. Translating gives CASSGTGREQYF.

The chain has TRBV5-5 and TRBJ1-1; D might be TRBD1 (6 bases). V was trimmed by 3 bases and J by 2 bases, leaving 23 bases between them. CDR1 and CDR2 from the germline V gene are SGHKS and YYEKEE (reference sequence). CDR3 length: 18 amino acids. CDR3 coding DNA: TGTGCCAGCAGCTCGCGCTATATCGACGGACAGACAAACACTGAAGCTTTCTTT. It codes for CASSSRYIDGQTNTEAFF.

The rearrangement uses TRBV6-5 and TRBJ2-7, with a tentative D call TRBD1 (6 bases). This CDR3 has 13 amino acids. V lost 6 bases to trimming and J lost 7 bases, with 16 bases between them. Germline loops: CDR1 MNHEY, CDR2 SVGAGI. The CDR3 region is CASRPQIDREQYF. The CDR3 DNA is TGTGCCAGCAGACCTCAAATAGACAGGGAGCAGTACTTC.

This chain connects TRBV25-1 to TRBJ2-1, with unresolved D. Deletions cut 2 bases from V and 6 bases from J, with 14 bases between. In germline, CDR1 is MGHDK, CDR2 SYGVNS. This CDR3 spans 15 amino acids. CDR3 DNA sequence: TGTGCCAGCAGTGAAGTGGGCAGGCGAGGCAATGAGCAGTTCTTC. Its protein product is CASSEVGRRGNEQFF.

This rearrangement joins TRBV4-2 to TRBJ1-2; no definite D call. V lost 4 bases and J lost 4, with 13 bases in between. CDR3 length: 14 residues. The V gene's germline CDR1 is LGHNA and CDR2 YNFKEQ. The CDR3 DNA reads TGTGCCAGCAGCCCCCCGGAGGGAGGCTATGGCTACACCTTC. This translates into CASSPPEGGYGYTF.

On this clonotype: A read error may account for a junction end that differs from germline. The rearrangement links TRBV20-1 to TRBJ2-1; D not resolved. The germline gives CDR1 DFQATT, CDR2 SNEGSKA (reference sequence). The CDR3 runs 11 residues. CDR3 residues: CSAIIYNEQLF. Written as DNA, the CDR3 is TGCAGTGCGATCATCTACAATGAGCAGCTCTTC.

The V and J genes are TRBV5-1 and TRBJ2-7; D remains unclear. V lost 2 bases and J 5 bases, leaving 11 bases between the germline ends. Germline V gene data show CDR1 as SGHRS and CDR2 as YFSETQ. This CDR3 has 13 residues. CDR3 residues: CASSLASEDEQYF. The CDR3 DNA sequence: TGCGCCAGCAGCTTAGCTAGTGAGGACGAGCAGTACTTC.

The chain joins TRBV7-2 to TRBJ1-4; a possible D gene is TRBD1 (6 bases). Germline CDR1 and CDR2: SGHTA and FQGNSA. Trimming left V 5 bases short and J 7 bases short, with 17 bases between. The CDR3 contains 15 residues. The CDR3: CASSRIGGAGEKLFF. For the CDR3, the DNA is TGTGCCAGCAGCCGAATCGGGGGGGCAGGTGAAAAACTGTTTTTT.